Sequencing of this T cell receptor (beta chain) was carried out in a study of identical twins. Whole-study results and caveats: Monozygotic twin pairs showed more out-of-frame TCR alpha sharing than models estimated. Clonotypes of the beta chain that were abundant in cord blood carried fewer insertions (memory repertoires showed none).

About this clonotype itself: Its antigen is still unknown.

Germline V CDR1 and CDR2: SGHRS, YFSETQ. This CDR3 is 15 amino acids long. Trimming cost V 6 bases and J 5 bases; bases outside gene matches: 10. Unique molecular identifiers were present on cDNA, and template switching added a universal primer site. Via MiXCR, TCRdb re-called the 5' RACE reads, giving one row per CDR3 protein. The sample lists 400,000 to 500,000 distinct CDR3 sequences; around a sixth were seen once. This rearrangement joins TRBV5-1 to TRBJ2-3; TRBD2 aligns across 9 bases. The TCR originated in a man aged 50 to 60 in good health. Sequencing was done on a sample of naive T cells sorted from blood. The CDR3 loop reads CASTPAGGRGDTQYF. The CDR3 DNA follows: TGCGCCAGCACACCCGCGGGGGGGCGAGGAGATACGCAGTATTTT.